These 28 T cell receptor beta chains share one sample of origin, sequenced in a study of blood T cells in healthy people across ages. For the second PCR, which ran for about 6 to 11 cycles, a sample-barcoded 5' primer and a J-beta primer mix were used. TCRdb ran MiXCR on the 5' RACE reads and lists one entry per CDR3 protein. The top ten hold 18% of the sample, which has 1 million or so distinct CDR3 sequences, 45% seen once. What was sequenced was blood. These receptors came from a woman aged 55 to 70 in good health.

CDR3 residues: CASSQEMAGTYGYTF. The DNA for the CDR3 is TGTGCCAGCAGCCAAGAGATGGCTGGGACGTATGGCTACACCTTC. The rearrangement uses TRBV3-1 and TRBJ1-2; maybe TRBD1 (5 bases). Germline assignment: CDR1 LGHDT and CDR2 YNNKEL (reference sequence). The V gene lost 0 bases and the J gene lost 5 bases, with 13 bases spanning the gap. The CDR3 contains 15 residues.

Concerning this clonotype: At one end, the junction sequence differs from germline, possibly due to a read error. V usage is TRBV9 and J usage is TRBJ1-4; D is uncertain. Germline CDR1 and CDR2: SGDLS and YYNGEE. CDR3 size: 14 residues. The CDR3 DNA sequence: TGTGTCAGCAGCGTGGAAGGGTCTAATGAAAAACTGTTTTTT. Amino acid sequence: CVSSVEGSNEKLFF.

The sample holds a few counts of this clonotype. The genes are TRBV29-1 and TRBJ2-1, with 15 nucleotides matching TRBD2. CDR1 and CDR2 from the germline V gene are SQVTM and ANQGSEA. The CDR3 runs to 15 residues. V shed 0 bases, J shed 10 bases, and the junction held 4 bases outside the gene matches. CDR3 protein: CSVEDRTSGRGEQFF. The CDR3 DNA follows: TGCAGCGTTGAAGATCGGACTAGCGGGAGGGGGGAGCAGTTCTTC.

This sequence joins TRBV20-1 and TRBJ2-7, with 8 bases matching TRBD1. V shed 6 bases, J shed 2 bases, and the junction held 6 bases outside the gene matches. Germline V gene data show CDR1 as DFQATT and CDR2 as SNEGSKA (reference sequence). The CDR3 has 13 amino acids. The CDR3 sequence: CSATGGFPYEQYF. CDR3 nucleotides: TGCAGTGCCACAGGGGGGTTCCCCTACGAGCAGTACTTC.

V is TRBV7-8 and J is TRBJ2-3, with 12 bases fitting TRBD2. Per germline, CDR1 SGHVS and CDR2 FQNEAQ. This CDR3 has 17 amino acids. Trimming at V came to 2 bases and at J to 4 bases, leaving 7 bases not matched to a gene. The CDR3 here is CASSLSSSGRGADTQYF. As DNA, the CDR3 is TGTGCCAGCAGCTTATCCTCTAGCGGGAGGGGGGCAGATACGCAGTATTTT.

This rearrangement joins TRBV29-1 to TRBJ2-1; 9 nucleotides align to TRBD1. CDR1 SQVTM and CDR2 ANQGSEA come from the germline V gene. The CDR3 has 13 amino acids. J lost 6 bases, V lost 8 bases, and 8 bases had no gene match. CDR3 region: CSSGQGPSNEQFF. CDR3 in DNA: TGCAGCAGCGGACAGGGGCCCTCCAATGAGCAGTTCTTC.

The chain carries TRBV12-3 or TRBV12-4 and TRBJ2-7; a possible D gene is TRBD1 (5 bases). The CDR3 runs to 13 residues. Trimming pared 5 bases from V and 4 bases from J, leaving 12 bases between. CDR3: CASSGRGIYEQYF. CDR3 sequence (DNA): TGTGCCAGCAGTGGTAGGGGAATATACGAGCAGTACTTC.

CDR3: CSARDLLAGDETQYF. The CDR3 DNA sequence: TGCAGTGCTAGAGATCTACTAGCGGGAGACGAGACCCAGTACTTC. The genes are TRBV20-1 and TRBJ2-4; the match to TRBD2 covers 11 bases. The DNA end is a closer match to TRBJ2-5, so the J assignment may be wrong. CDR1 DFQATT and CDR2 SNEGSKA come from the germline V gene (reference sequence). This CDR3 is built from 15 residues.

Of note for this clonotype: The junction differs from germline at one of its ends, possibly a read error. The V and J genes are TRBV7-9 and TRBJ2-1; TRBD2 aligns across 8 bases. Germline V gene sequence: CDR1 SEHNR, CDR2 FQNEAQ (reference sequence). This CDR3 contains 15 residues. CDR3 region: CARSLASGTSNEQFF. DNA of the CDR3: TGTGCCCGCAGCTTAGCCTCCGGGACTAGCAATGAGCAGTTCTTC.

This clonotype was recorded once. The J gene is TRBJ2-5, the V gene TRBV11-1; D is undetermined. V gave up 5 bases and J gave up 7 bases, with 17 bases separating them. Germline V gene data show CDR1 as SGHAT and CDR2 as FQDESV (reference sequence). This CDR3 is 14 amino acids long. CDR3 amino acids: CASSPRVRKGTQYF. For the CDR3, the DNA is TGTGCCAGCAGCCCTCGGGTGCGGAAAGGGACCCAGTACTTC.

The chain joins TRBV4-1 to TRBJ1-4, with 7 positions matching TRBD1. V lost 0 bases to trimming and J lost 3 bases; unmatched junction nucleotides: 1. Looked up from germline, CDR1 is MGHRA and CDR2 is YSYEKL. This CDR3 is 15 amino acids long. The CDR3 loop reads CASSQEGGPNEKLFF. DNA for the CDR3: TGCGCCAGCAGCCAAGAAGGGGGCCCTAATGAAAAACTGTTTTTT.

This clonotype was observed a handful of times. V and J are TRBV5-1 and TRBJ2-5, with 12 bases matching TRBD2. V was clipped by 3 bases and J by 1 base; unmatched bases: 4. The germline gives CDR1 SGHRS, CDR2 YFSETQ. This CDR3 contains 16 residues. CDR3 sequence: CASSSTSGRTQETQYF. CDR3 bases: TGCGCCAGCAGCTCTACTAGCGGGAGGACCCAAGAGACCCAGTACTTC. The variable domain in full, with the rest retrieved from reference TRBV5-1 and TRBJ2-5, is KAGVTQTPRYLIKTRGQQVTLSCSPISGHRSVSWYQQTPGQGLQFLFEYFSETQRNKGNFPGRFSGRQFSNSRSEMNVSTLELGDSALYLCASSSTSGRTQETQYFGPGTRLLVL.

This clonotype was seen only a few times. Written as DNA, the CDR3 is TGTGCCAGCAGTTTATCTTACGGGACCACTGAAGCTTTCTTT. Amino acid sequence: CASSLSYGTTEAFF. The V gene is TRBV27, the J gene TRBJ1-1; D may be TRBD1 (5 bases). V was shortened by 0 bases and J by 4 bases, with 9 bases between the two germline ends. The germline V gene encodes CDR1 MNHEY and CDR2 SMNVEV (reference sequence). The CDR3 runs to 14 residues.

V and J are TRBV3-1 and TRBJ2-7; perhaps D is TRBD1 or TRBD2 (5 bases each). In germline, CDR1 is LGHDT, CDR2 YNNKEL (reference sequence). V shed 7 bases and J shed 5 bases, with 18 bases lying between them. The CDR3 runs to 14 residues. CDR3 loop: CASTSGPGAHEQYF. For the CDR3, the DNA is TGTGCCAGCACCTCGGGCCCCGGGGCTCACGAGCAGTACTTC.

This sequence joins TRBV19 and TRBJ2-1, with 10 nucleotides matching TRBD1. CDR3 length: 16 residues. With 2 bases clipped from V and 8 bases from J, the junction kept 9 bases outside the gene matches. In germline, CDR1 is LNHDA, CDR2 SQIVND (reference sequence). DNA for the CDR3: TGTGCCAGTAGTATATGGGACAGGGGTGTTAAGGATGAGCAGTTCTTC. Translating it yields CASSIWDRGVKDEQFF. The entire variable domain, with the rest obtained from reference TRBV19 and TRBJ2-1, is as follows: DGGITQSPKYLFRKEGQNVTLSCEQNLNHDAMYWYRQDPGQGLRLIYYSQIVNDFQKGDIAEGYSVSREKKESFPLTVTSAQKNPTAFYLCASSIWDRGVKDEQFFGPGTRLTVL.

This clonotype turned up a few times. The chain has TRBV29-1 and TRBJ2-1; 13 nucleotides align to TRBD2. CDR1 is SQVTM and CDR2 is ANQGSEA in the germline V gene. CDR3 length: 13 amino acids. Trimming at V came to 6 bases and at J to 8 bases, leaving 4 bases not matched to a gene. The CDR3 DNA reads as TGCAGCGTACCGGGACTAGCGGGATATGAGCAGTTCTTC. It yields the protein CSVPGLAGYEQFF.

The gene calls are TRBV5-6 and TRBJ2-5; TRBD1 matches at 8 bases. Germline V gene lookup returns CDR1 SGHDT and CDR2 YYEEEE. This CDR3 contains 16 residues. The V gene end was trimmed by 3 bases and the J gene end by 5 bases; junction bases not matched to a gene: 12. The chain's CDR3 is CASSSLRVNRGETQYF. DNA of the CDR3: TGTGCCAGCAGCTCCCTCCGGGTCAACAGGGGGGAGACCCAGTACTTC.

The chain couples TRBV20-1 to TRBJ1-4, with unresolved D. Germline-derived CDR1 and CDR2 are DFQATT and SNEGSKA (reference sequence). Trimming cost V 0 bases and J 4 bases, with 12 bases left between them. CDR3 length: 15 amino acids. CDR3 amino acids: CSARDTGGFNEKLFF. CDR3 bases: TGCAGTGCTAGAGATACCGGAGGTTTTAATGAAAAACTGTTTTTT.

V gene TRBV3-1 combines with J gene TRBJ2-3; D is undetermined. V lost 2 bases and J lost 4, with 13 bases in between. The CDR3 covers 15 residues. From germline, CDR1 is LGHDT and CDR2 YNNKEL (reference sequence). CDR3 DNA sequence: TGTGCCAGCAGCCAAAACCTACGAAGTGCAGATACGCAGTATTTT. Amino acid sequence: CASSQNLRSADTQYF.

In regard to this clonotype: At one end the junction does not follow the germline gene, possibly because of a read error. The chain joins TRBV7-2 to TRBJ1-2; D gene ambiguous. Germline CDR1 and CDR2: SGHTA and FQGNSA. The CDR3 is made up of 15 amino acids. The CDR3, as DNA: TGTCCCAGCAGCCCGAGGACCGAGTTGAACTATGGCTACACCTTC. This encodes CPSSPRTELNYGYTF.

This chain links TRBV15 with TRBJ2-1; 12 bases are a match to TRBD2. The V gene end was trimmed by 4 bases and the J gene end by 9 bases; junction bases not matched to a gene: 10. The CDR3 is 16 amino acids. Germline V lookup: CDR1 LNHNV, CDR2 YYDKDF (reference sequence). The CDR3 bases are TGTGCCACCAGCACTGAGACTAGCGGGAGCATGGCTGAGCAGTTCTTC. As protein: CATSTETSGSMAEQFF.

This clonotype was seen more than once but under ten times. The V and J genes are TRBV29-1 and TRBJ2-3; D gene ambiguous. The germline gives CDR1 SQVTM, CDR2 ANQGSEA. The CDR3 is 13 amino acids. Trimming removed 4 bases from V and 4 bases from J, with 12 bases in between. Here the CDR3 DNA reads TGCAGCGTTGGGGGAATGGCCGCAGATACGCAGTATTTT. Its translation is CSVGGMAADTQYF.

This clonotype was seen a handful of times. The rearrangement links TRBV12-3 or TRBV12-4 to TRBJ2-2; no clear D gene. Trimming cost V 5 bases and J 0 bases, with 7 bases left between them. The CDR3 length is 14 residues. The CDR3 DNA reads TGTGCCAGCAGTAGGACGGCGAACACCGGGGAGCTGTTTTTT. This translates into CASSRTANTGELFF.

The J gene is TRBJ2-7, the V gene TRBV7-9; no clear D. The DNA end favors TRBJ2-5, so the J call may be wrong. The CDR3 spans 16 residues. Germline values: CDR1 SEHNR, CDR2 FQNEAQ (reference sequence). This chain's CDR3 is CASSPPEGRVEGTQYF. The CDR3 region has the DNA TGTGCCAGCAGCCCCCCGGAAGGTAGGGTCGAAGGGACCCAGTACTTC.

The rearrangement links TRBV24-1 to TRBJ2-7; 8 bases line up with TRBD1. Germline V gives CDR1 KGHDR, CDR2 SFDVKD. The V segment lost 3 bases and the J segment 4 bases; nucleotides outside the gene matches: 4. CDR3 length: 14 amino acids. The CDR3 reads CATSDQGAGYEQYF. DNA of the CDR3: TGTGCCACCAGTGATCAGGGGGCAGGATACGAGCAGTACTTC.

V gene TRBV28 combines with J gene TRBJ2-1; 10 bases fit TRBD2. V shed 6 bases and J 4 bases; nucleotides not matched to a gene: 12. CDR3 length: 17 amino acids. Germline V CDR1 and CDR2: MDHEN, SYDVKM. The CDR3 spells CASSQDSLAGAYNEQFF. The CDR3 nucleotides are TGTGCCAGCAGCCAAGATAGCCTAGCGGGAGCGTACAATGAGCAGTTCTTC. The full variable domain, its missing parts supplied by reference TRBV28 and TRBJ2-1, is DVKVTQSSRYLVKRTGEKVFLECVQDMDHENMFWYRQDPGLGLRLIYFSYDVKMKEKGDIPEGYSVSREKKERFSLILESASTNQTSMYLCASSQDSLAGAYNEQFFGPGTRLTVL.

V usage is TRBV6-5 and J usage is TRBJ2-5; D ambiguous. The ends were cut back, 5 bases at V and 5 bases at J, with 12 bases in the middle. Per the germline V gene, CDR1 is MNHEY and CDR2 is SVGAGI. The CDR3 totals 13 residues. The CDR3 sequence: CASSPPQWETQYF. CDR3 nucleotides: TGTGCCAGCAGTCCTCCGCAATGGGAGACCCAGTACTTC.

The chain uses TRBV10-3 and TRBJ2-5; a weak D match, TRBD2 (7 bases). The V end lost 10 bases, the J end lost 11 bases, and 23 bases lay between the germline ends. This CDR3 contains 13 residues. Germline V gene data show CDR1 as ENHRY and CDR2 as SYGVKD. The CDR3 spells CATFEVSGGKQYF. For the CDR3, the DNA is TGTGCCACCTTCGAGGTGTCGGGGGGCAAGCAGTACTTC.